What follows are 28 T cell receptor beta chains derived from one specimen sequenced in a study of blood T cell repertoires in COVID-19. This table comes from immunoSEQ multiplex PCR, and its TCRdb copy is limited to in-frame clones, with some not included. The sample shows just over 80,000 clones, about four fifths of them seen only once. Sequenced input: peripheral blood. Receptors were obtained from a woman at least 80 years old with active or convalescent COVID-19.

This sequence joins TRBV30 and TRBJ1-1; 9 nucleotides agree with TRBD1. The CDR3 totals 12 residues. V trimming: 4 bases; J trimming: 4 bases; junction bases outside the gene matches: 1. Germline CDR1 GTSNPN, CDR2 SVGIG (reference sequence). CDR3 sequence: CAWMDRGTEAFF. CDR3 nucleotide sequence: TGTGCCTGGATGGACAGGGGCACTGAAGCTTTCTTT.

CDR3 sequence (DNA): TGTGCCAGCTCTCGCGACAACAACCCAAACACTGAAGCTTTCTTT. Translation gives CASSRDNNPNTEAFF. The rearrangement links TRBV18 to TRBJ1-1; D call uncertain. Looked up from germline, CDR1 is KGHSH and CDR2 is LQKENI. Trimming stripped 6 bases from V and 2 bases from J, with 16 bases between. The CDR3 has 15 amino acids.

The chain links TRBV15 to TRBJ1-1; the D gene is possibly TRBD1 (6 bases). The CDR3 has 14 amino acids. Germline V gives CDR1 LNHNV, CDR2 YYDKDF (reference sequence). Trimming took off 1 base at V and 11 bases at J, with 17 bases between the two ends. CDR3 protein: CATSRVRGLDPAFF. For the CDR3, the DNA is TGTGCCACCAGCAGAGTCAGGGGTCTTGACCCGGCTTTCTTT.

The gene calls are TRBV30 and TRBJ1-3, with 7 nucleotides matching TRBD1. The CDR3 covers 15 residues. Germline lookup yields CDR1 GTSNPN and CDR2 SVGIG (reference sequence). V trimming: 1 base; J trimming: 8 bases; junction bases outside the gene matches: 11. The CDR3 coding sequence is TGTGCCTGGAGTGCCTTAACAGGGGTGTTCGACACCATATATTTT. Translated, it gives CAWSALTGVFDTIYF. The variable domain in full, completed from reference TRBV30 and TRBJ1-3, reads SQTIHQWPATLVQPVGSPLSLECTVEGTSNPNLYWYRQAAGRGLQLLFYSVGIGQISSEVPQNLSASRPQDRQFILSSKKLLLSDSGFYLCAWSALTGVFDTIYFGEGSWLTVV.

In DNA form, the CDR3 reads TGTGCCAGCAGCGCCGGGGGGTGGGAGCAGTACTTC. Protein product: CASSAGGWEQYF. The rearrangement links TRBV9 to TRBJ2-7; TRBD2 agrees at 7 bases. Germline CDR1 is SGDLS and CDR2 is YYNGEE. The ends lost 3 bases at V and 7 bases at J; junction bases unmatched: 4. There are 12 residues in the CDR3.

The CDR3 DNA is TGTGCCAGCAGTTTATACGGGAGATTGGTGTTTAATGAAAAACTGTTTTTT. Encoded protein: CASSLYGRLVFNEKLFF. The chain employs TRBV28 and TRBJ1-4; D unclear. The CDR3 is 17 residues long. The ends were cut back, 1 base at V and 4 bases at J, with 16 bases in the middle. The germline V gene has CDR1 MDHEN and CDR2 SYDVKM.

The chain joins TRBV7-9 to TRBJ2-2; the match to TRBD2 covers 7 bases. CDR1 is SEHNR and CDR2 is FQNEAQ in the germline V gene (reference sequence). V dropped 3 bases and J dropped 1; count of bases not matched to a gene: 5. The CDR3 totals 16 residues. The CDR3 sequence: CASSLGLAVNTGELFF. For the CDR3, the DNA is TGTGCCAGCAGCTTGGGCCTAGCGGTGAACACCGGGGAGCTGTTTTTT.

The CDR3 coding sequence is TGTGCCAGCAGCAAAGGAGACAGGGTAGAGACCCAGTACTTC. It codes for CASSKGDRVETQYF. The genes are TRBV21-1 and TRBJ2-5; the DNA was not compared with TRBD1, the D call given in the table. TRBV21-1 is a pseudogene. The CDR3 is 14 residues long.

The chain links TRBV7-3 to TRBJ2-2; D is possibly TRBD1 (6 bases). Germline-derived CDR1 and CDR2 are SGHTA and FQGTGA. The CDR3 covers 13 residues. Trimming removed 3 bases at V and 6 bases at J, with 8 bases between. CDR3 protein: CASSFRGAGELFF. The CDR3 DNA sequence: TGTGCCAGCAGCTTCAGGGGTGCCGGGGAGCTGTTTTTT.

CDR3 residues: CASSISGYGYEQYF. In DNA form, the CDR3 reads TGTGCCAGTAGTATCTCAGGTTATGGCTACGAGCAGTACTTC. This chain connects TRBV19 to TRBJ2-7; D remains unclear. V lost 3 bases and J lost 3, with 12 bases in between. Looked up from germline, CDR1 is LNHDA and CDR2 is SQIVND (reference sequence). The CDR3 extends over 14 amino acids.

This sequence joins TRBV9 and TRBJ1-5; 9 bases map to TRBD1. Germline values: CDR1 SGDLS, CDR2 YYNGEE. V lost 3 bases, J lost 6 bases, and 7 bases stayed unmatched. The CDR3 has 15 residues. This chain's CDR3 is CASSAIRQGGQPQHF. CDR3 DNA: TGTGCCAGCAGCGCCATCCGACAGGGGGGTCAGCCCCAGCATTTT.

The rearrangement joins TRBV29-1 to TRBJ1-1; D ambiguous. CDR1 and CDR2 from the germline V gene are SQVTM and ANQGSEA. V lost 1 base and J 4 bases, leaving 10 bases between the germline ends. This CDR3 contains 13 residues. Here the CDR3 DNA reads TGCAGCGTTGAAGCCAAACGGGGCACTGAAGCTTTCTTT. Residues: CSVEAKRGTEAFF.

This clone was seen once. The rearrangement uses TRBV9 and TRBJ2-1; possibly TRBD2 for D (6 bases). CDR1 SGDLS and CDR2 YYNGEE come from the germline V gene. Trimming removed 4 bases at V and 3 bases at J, with 17 bases between. CDR3 length: 16 residues. The DNA of the CDR3 is TGTGCCAGCAGCCCACTGGGAACGCGGGACTACAATGAGCAGTTCTTC. Its protein product is CASSPLGTRDYNEQFF.

This chain links TRBV7-9 with TRBJ1-2; D uncertain. V lost 4 bases, J lost 8 bases, and 14 bases lay in between. CDR3 length: 13 residues. Germline V lookup: CDR1 SEHNR, CDR2 FQNEAQ (reference sequence). The CDR3 loop is CASSSPGEGGYTF. The CDR3 bases are TGTGCCAGCAGCTCCCCCGGGGAAGGAGGCTACACCTTC.

This clone showed up just a few times. The J gene is TRBJ1-2, the V gene TRBV11-1; 9 positions match TRBD1. The junction had 8 bases not matched to a gene; V was cut back by 5 bases and J by 4 bases. CDR1 SGHAT and CDR2 FQDESV come from the germline V gene (reference sequence). The CDR3 extends over 15 amino acids. The CDR3 is CASSPMTGGGYGYTF. The CDR3 DNA sequence: TGTGCCAGCAGCCCGATGACAGGGGGAGGCTATGGCTACACCTTC. Supplemented by reference TRBV11-1 and TRBJ1-2, the full variable domain reads EAEVAQSPRYKITEKSQAVAFWCDPISGHATLYWYRQILGQGPELLVQFQDESVVDDSQLPKDRFSAERLKGVDSTLKIQPAELGDSAMYLCASSPMTGGGYGYTFGSGTRLTVV.

This clone was detected once. This chain connects TRBV9 to TRBJ2-3; 8 nucleotides agree with TRBD2. CDR1 and CDR2 from the germline V gene are SGDLS and YYNGEE. V lost 4 bases to trimming and J lost 5 bases; unmatched junction nucleotides: 9. The CDR3 runs 15 residues. CDR3 sequence: CASSTPRGGEDTQYF. CDR3 in DNA: TGTGCCAGCAGCACCCCCCGGGGGGGGGAAGATACGCAGTATTTT.

This chain uses TRBV5-6 with TRBJ1-2; 7 nucleotides match TRBD1. Trimming took 0 bases from V and 4 from J; bases not matched to a gene: 3. Germline loops: CDR1 SGHDT, CDR2 YYEEEE. The CDR3 extends over 14 amino acids. The CDR3 here is CASSLGQGVYGYTF. CDR3 bases: TGTGCCAGCAGCTTGGGACAGGGAGTCTATGGCTACACCTTC.

The V gene is TRBV19, the J gene TRBJ2-7, with 9 nucleotides matching TRBD1. The germline CDR1 and CDR2 sequences are LNHDA and SQIVND (reference sequence). With V trimmed by 6 bases and J by 5 bases, 11 bases remained unmatched. There are 15 residues in the CDR3. The CDR3 protein is CASSPRDRALNEQYF. The CDR3, as DNA: TGTGCCAGTAGCCCACGGGACAGGGCACTGAACGAGCAGTACTTC.

The chain uses TRBV7-9 and TRBJ1-3, with 7 positions matching TRBD1. The CDR3 has 16 residues. CDR1 SEHNR and CDR2 FQNEAQ come from the germline V gene (reference sequence). Trimming cost V 2 bases and J 0 bases; bases outside gene matches: 4. CDR3: CASSLSGQISGNTIYF. DNA of the CDR3: TGTGCCAGCAGCTTATCGGGACAGATCTCTGGAAACACCATATATTTT.

The V gene is TRBV16, the J gene TRBJ1-1; D perhaps matches TRBD1 (5 bases). CDR1 is KGHSY, CDR2 FQNENV, per germline. The V and J ends lost 4 bases and 1 base respectively, with 13 bases between them. This CDR3 spans 15 amino acids. The CDR3 nucleotides are TGTGCCAGCAGCCCAGGGAAGGGAGGGAACACTGAAGCTTTCTTT. It codes for CASSPGKGGNTEAFF.

The chain carries TRBV10-3 and TRBJ2-1; 8 nucleotides align to TRBD2. Looked up from germline, CDR1 is ENHRY and CDR2 is SYGVKD. This CDR3 region has 18 residues. J lost 8 bases, V lost 2 bases, and 17 bases had no gene match. CDR3 bases: TGTGCCATCAGTGAGCCCCGGGTTACAGCGGGGGTGGGGGATGAGCAGTTCTTC. Translating it yields CAISEPRVTAGVGDEQFF.

This clone was seen a single time. This chain joins TRBV5-1 and TRBJ1-4; D is ambiguous. Trimming stripped 1 base from V and 3 bases from J, with 16 bases between. This CDR3 spans 17 amino acids. Germline V CDR1 and CDR2: SGHRS, YFSETQ. The chain's CDR3 is CASSLRPAEVSNEKLFF. The CDR3 nucleotides are TGCGCCAGCAGCTTGAGGCCAGCTGAGGTATCTAATGAAAAACTGTTTTTT.

The chain carries TRBV4-1 and TRBJ2-7; 8 bases map to TRBD2. The ends lost 4 bases at V and 5 bases at J; junction bases unmatched: 13. The CDR3 totals 16 residues. Germline loops: CDR1 MGHRA, CDR2 YSYEKL. The CDR3 coding sequence is TGCGCCAGCAGCCGAGGGGATGGCGGGGGGAAGCACGAGCAGTACTTC. Its protein product is CASSRGDGGGKHEQYF.

CDR3 DNA: TGTGCCAGCAGACCAGGGGGCGGAGGGACTGAAGCTTTCTTT. It is translated as CASRPGGGGTEAFF. The rearrangement joins TRBV27 to TRBJ1-1, with 8 bases fitting TRBD1. After removal of 6 bases from V and 5 bases from J, the junction contained 8 bases not matched to a gene. CDR1 MNHEY and CDR2 SMNVEV come from the germline V gene (reference sequence). This CDR3 has 14 residues.

The rearrangement uses TRBV19 and TRBJ2-1, with TRBD2 matching over 11 bases. CDR1 and CDR2 (germline): LNHDA, SQIVND (reference sequence). The CDR3 loop spans 17 amino acids. The J segment lost 1 base and the V segment lost 1 base, leaving 3 bases of the junction unmatched. CDR3 coding DNA: TGTGCCAGTAGTATAGGGCTAGCGGGGGGATCCTACAATGAGCAGTTCTTC. Translation gives CASSIGLAGGSYNEQFF.

The chain recombines TRBV3-1 (or the pseudogene TRBV3-2) with TRBJ1-6; TRBD1 agrees at 8 bases. The CDR3 runs to 16 residues. Germline V gene data show CDR1 as LGHDT and CDR2 as YNNKEL (reference sequence). V was clipped by 0 bases and J by 10 bases; unmatched bases: 8. CDR3 DNA sequence: TGTGCCAGCAGCCAAGAGCAGGGGGCGAAGGGATCACCCCTCCACTTT. Its translation is CASSQEQGAKGSPLHF.

This clone was observed a few times. In nucleotides, the CDR3 is TGTGCCAGCAGCACGAGCTGGACGGGCAAGAGCGGCCAGTACTTC. Protein sequence: CASSTSWTGKSGQYF. The chain couples TRBV5-5 to TRBJ2-5; weak D call: TRBD2 (5 bases). There are 15 residues in the CDR3. Germline CDR1 and CDR2: SGHKS and YYEKEE (reference sequence). The V gene lost 4 bases and the J gene lost 10 bases, with 23 bases spanning the gap.

The chain is built from TRBV6-5 and TRBJ2-7; D may be TRBD2 (6 bases). Trimming stripped 8 bases from V and 3 bases from J, with 17 bases between. The CDR3 runs to 14 residues. Germline lookup yields CDR1 MNHEY and CDR2 SVGAGI. In nucleotides, the CDR3 is TGTGCCAGCGTGGGGGGTTGGGGATTCTACGAGCAGTACTTC. The encoded protein is CASVGGWGFYEQYF.